This T cell receptor (beta chain) was recovered during a study of Ad26.COV2.S vaccination and SARS-CoV-2 variants (TCRdb year 2021). Background for the entire study: Vaccine-arm donors came from COV1001, a multicentre, randomized, double-blind, placebo-controlled phase I-IIa trial of Ad26.COV2.S in healthy adults. Ad26.COV2.S was given intramuscularly at 5x10^10 or 1x10^11 viral particles, as a single shot or as two shots 56 days apart. Trial participants were randomized into five groups of five: low-dose or high-dose Ad26.COV2.S given once or twice, or placebo on both occasions. The TCR-sequenced set comprised roughly 30 samples: approximately 19 Ad26.COV2.S vaccine recipients, 5 placebo recipients and 8 SARS-CoV-2 convalescent individuals. The specificity and breadth of SARS-CoV-2-reactive T cell receptors after Ad26.COV2.S vaccination were assessed by TCRbeta repertoire sequencing. Investigators did not know the trial group allocation while performing experiments and assessing outcomes.

Note on this clone: Its antigen is unknown. The sample holds no much larger clone one base away, and base qualities are not on file.

The immunoSEQ Assay was used to sequence TCRbeta CDR3 regions. After extraction, genomic DNA underwent amplification by bias-controlled multiplex PCR, followed by high-throughput sequencing. For the original study's pipeline: Collapsing and filtering of sequences were performed to quantify the absolute abundance of each unique TCRbeta CDR3 region. T cell fraction was estimated by normalizing TCRbeta template counts to usable DNA, with usable DNA measured through amplification of reference genes found in all nucleated cells. Repertoire TCRs were annotated as SARS-CoV-2-specific when V gene, CDR3 amino acid sequence and J gene were exactly matched to a known reactive TCR set. MIRA supplied the reference SARS-CoV-2 TCR set, which was filtered for enrichment in COVID-19-positive ImmuneCODE repertoires so that public or cross-reactive TCRs were removed. Using the MIRA antigens, annotated TCRs were further analysed by specific ORF or by position within an ORF. Breadth was defined as the number of annotated unique rearrangements divided by the total number of unique productive rearrangements, and depth was defined as the summed frequency of the annotated unique rearrangements. TCR breadth was compared between groups using two-sided Wilcoxon rank-sum tests. TCRdb took this table from immuneACCESS and kept in-frame rearrangements with V and J called. Such tables lack part of the clones; where checked against another copy, unresolved V genes explain under half of the gap, and the rest is unexplained. V and J calls plus clone size are reproduced from that table; the DNA served to infer D and trimming. For this sample there are hundreds of thousands of clones; 85% to 90% appear just once. Approximately 2.5% of the sample is in the top ten clones.

The full study reports these points: According to the authors, total T cell responses may have been underestimated by the TCR breadth and depth analyses. Non-spike TCR breadth was comparable between vaccine and placebo recipients, consistent with the vaccine containing only spike. After vaccination, spike-specific CD8+ and CD4+ T cell responses were reported to show substantial breadth. Ad26.COV2.S recipients had higher spike-specific TCR breadth than placebo recipients (P = 0.0014). The study was not powered for comparison of responses between vaccine doses or regimens.

Taken from cysteine to valine, the CDR3 has 15 residues. Left in the record is the CDR3 DNA by itself, 45 bases read in frame from the first base. The treatment or condition label here, explained by the study, means: 19 received Ad26.COV2.S at low or high dose, single or two shots; several received placebo; per-sample allocation not given. For vaccine and placebo recipients, repertoires were sequenced using samples collected on day 63 after the first injection. In Cohort 1b, 20 to 25 adults aged 18-55 years were enrolled at a single site in Boston, USA, between 29 July and 7 August 2020. Ad26.COV2.S was a replication-incompetent adenovirus type 26 vector expressing a prefusion-stabilized SARS-CoV-2 spike protein from the original Wuhan strain.

Source: peripheral blood, taken in a trial of Ad26.COV2.S vaccine versus placebo. The TCR originated in a person aged 18-60 years who received the Ad26.COV2.S COVID-19 vaccine or a placebo. Recombination joined TRBV12-2 with TRBJ2-7; the table calls TRBD1, which could not be checked here. TRBV12-2 is a recognized pseudogene. CDR3 reads: CASRLRPRAGVEQYV. In nucleotide form, the sequence is TGTGCAAGTCGCCTCCGCCCGCGGGCAGGGGTCGAGCAGTACGTC.